Listed here is a single T cell receptor beta chain. Trimming removed 0 bases at V and 6 bases at J, with 6 bases between. Germline loops: CDR1 SNHLY, CDR2 FYNNEI. CDR3 length: 13 residues. The sample comes from a study of T cells in Graves' hyperthyroidism and ophthalmopathy. Amplified TCR beta CDR3 regions came from RNA transcripts. The HTBI primer set drove a first-round RT-PCR of the TCR CDR3. TCRdb itself ran the multiplex PCR reads through MiXCR, one entry per CDR3 protein. Of 350,000 to 400,000 distinct CDR3 sequences in the sample, approximately 19% were seen once. J is TRBJ2-4 and V is TRBV2, with D unresolved. The TCR sequence derives from a woman aged 18-29 years with Graves' hyperthyroidism. Specimen: blood. The CDR3 is CASSEALRNIQYF. CDR3 DNA sequence: TGTGCCAGCAGTGAAGCGCTTAGAAACATTCAGTACTTC.